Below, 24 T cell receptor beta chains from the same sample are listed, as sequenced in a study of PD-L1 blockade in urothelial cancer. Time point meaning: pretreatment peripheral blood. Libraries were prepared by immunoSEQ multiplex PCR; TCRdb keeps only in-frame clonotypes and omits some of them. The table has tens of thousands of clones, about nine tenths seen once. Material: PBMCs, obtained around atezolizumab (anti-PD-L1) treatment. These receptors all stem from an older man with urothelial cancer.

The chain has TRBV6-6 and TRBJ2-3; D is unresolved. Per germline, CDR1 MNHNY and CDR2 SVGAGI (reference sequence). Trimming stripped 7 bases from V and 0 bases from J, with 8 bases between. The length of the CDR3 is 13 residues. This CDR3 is CASTGHSTDTQYF. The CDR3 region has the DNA TGTGCCAGCACTGGGCACAGCACAGATACGCAGTATTTT.

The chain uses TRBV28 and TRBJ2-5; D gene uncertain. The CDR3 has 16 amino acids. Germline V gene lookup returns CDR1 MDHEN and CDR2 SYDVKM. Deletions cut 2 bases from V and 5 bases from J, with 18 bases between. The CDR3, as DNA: TGTGCCAGCAGTTTAGGAGTCCCCCGACGAACGGAGACCCAGTACTTC. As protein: CASSLGVPRRTETQYF.

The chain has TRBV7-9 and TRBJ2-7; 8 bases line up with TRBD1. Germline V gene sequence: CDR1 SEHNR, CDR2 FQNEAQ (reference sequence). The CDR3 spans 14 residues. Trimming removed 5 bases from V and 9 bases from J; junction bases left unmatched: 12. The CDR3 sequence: CASSPPTGEVAQYF. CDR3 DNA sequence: TGTGCCAGCAGCCCGCCGACAGGGGAGGTAGCGCAGTACTTC.

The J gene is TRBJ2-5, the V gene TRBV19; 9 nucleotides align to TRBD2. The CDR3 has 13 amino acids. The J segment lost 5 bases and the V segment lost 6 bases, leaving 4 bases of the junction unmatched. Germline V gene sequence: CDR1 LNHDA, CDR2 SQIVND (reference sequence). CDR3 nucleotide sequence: TGTGCCAGTAGCCCCAGCGGGGGGGAGACCCAGTACTTC. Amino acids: CASSPSGGETQYF.

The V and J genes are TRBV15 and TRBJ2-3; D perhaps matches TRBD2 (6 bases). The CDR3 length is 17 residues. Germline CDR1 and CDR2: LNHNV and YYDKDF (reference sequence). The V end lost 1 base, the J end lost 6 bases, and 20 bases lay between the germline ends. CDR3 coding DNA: TGTGCCACCAGCAGAGTGAGGAGGGAGTCGTATTGGGATACGCAGTATTTT. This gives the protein CATSRVRRESYWDTQYF.

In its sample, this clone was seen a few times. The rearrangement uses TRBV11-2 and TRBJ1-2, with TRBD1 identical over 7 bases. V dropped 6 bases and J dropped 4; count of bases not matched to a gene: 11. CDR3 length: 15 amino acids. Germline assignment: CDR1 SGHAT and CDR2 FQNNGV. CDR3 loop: CASSPGTVLRYGYTF. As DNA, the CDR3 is TGTGCCAGCAGTCCTGGGACAGTTCTGCGCTATGGCTACACCTTC.

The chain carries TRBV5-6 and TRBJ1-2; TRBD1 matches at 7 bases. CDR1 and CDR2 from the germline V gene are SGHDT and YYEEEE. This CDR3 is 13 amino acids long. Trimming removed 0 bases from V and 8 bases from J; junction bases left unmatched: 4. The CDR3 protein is CASSLDRGGGYTF. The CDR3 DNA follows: TGTGCCAGCAGCTTGGACAGGGGTGGGGGCTACACCTTC.

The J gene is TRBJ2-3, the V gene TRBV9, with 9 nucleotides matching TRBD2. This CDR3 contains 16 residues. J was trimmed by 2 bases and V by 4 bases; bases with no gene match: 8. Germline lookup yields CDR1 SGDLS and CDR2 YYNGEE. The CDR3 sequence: CASSPAAGGSTDTQYF. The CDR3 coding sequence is TGTGCCAGCAGCCCCGCAGCGGGAGGCTCCACAGATACGCAGTATTTT.

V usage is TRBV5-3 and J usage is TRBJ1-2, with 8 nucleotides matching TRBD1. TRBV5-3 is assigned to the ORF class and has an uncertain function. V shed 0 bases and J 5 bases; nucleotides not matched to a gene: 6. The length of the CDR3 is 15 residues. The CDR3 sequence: CARSLAGTGPYGYTF. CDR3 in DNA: TGTGCCAGAAGCTTGGCCGGGACAGGACCTTATGGCTACACCTTC.

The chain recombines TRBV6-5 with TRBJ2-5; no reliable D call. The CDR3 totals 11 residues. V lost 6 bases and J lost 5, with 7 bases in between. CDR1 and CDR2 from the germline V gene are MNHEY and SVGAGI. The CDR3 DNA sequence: TGTGCCAGCAGGCAGTTGGAGACCCAGTACTTC. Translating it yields CASRQLETQYF.

CDR3 residues: CASSPGLAGAGEQYF. CDR3 DNA sequence: TGTGCCAGCAGCCCGGGACTAGCGGGAGCAGGAGAGCAGTACTTC. The J gene is TRBJ2-7, the V gene TRBV7-7, with 14 positions matching TRBD2. Germline values: CDR1 SSHAT, CDR2 FNYEAQ (reference sequence). The CDR3 runs 15 residues. J lost 7 bases, V lost 5 bases, and 7 bases had no gene match.

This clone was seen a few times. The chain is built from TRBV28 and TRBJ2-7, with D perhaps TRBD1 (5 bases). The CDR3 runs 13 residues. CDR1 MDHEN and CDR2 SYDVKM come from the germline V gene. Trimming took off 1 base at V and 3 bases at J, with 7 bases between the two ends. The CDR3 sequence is CASSLSGIYEQYF. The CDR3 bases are TGTGCCAGCAGTTTATCAGGGATCTACGAGCAGTACTTC.

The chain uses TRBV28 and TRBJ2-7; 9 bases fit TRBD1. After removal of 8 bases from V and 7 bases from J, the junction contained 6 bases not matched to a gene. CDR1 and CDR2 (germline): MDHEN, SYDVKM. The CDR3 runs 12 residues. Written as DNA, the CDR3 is TGTGCCAGCGGGGACAGGGTGGGGGAGCAGTACTTC. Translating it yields CASGDRVGEQYF.

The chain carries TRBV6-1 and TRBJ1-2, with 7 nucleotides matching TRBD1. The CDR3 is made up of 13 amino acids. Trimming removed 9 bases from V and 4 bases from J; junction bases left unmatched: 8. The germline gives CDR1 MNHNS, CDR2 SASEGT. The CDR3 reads CASTPDRIYGYTF. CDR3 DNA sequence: TGTGCCAGTACCCCGGACAGGATCTATGGCTACACCTTC.

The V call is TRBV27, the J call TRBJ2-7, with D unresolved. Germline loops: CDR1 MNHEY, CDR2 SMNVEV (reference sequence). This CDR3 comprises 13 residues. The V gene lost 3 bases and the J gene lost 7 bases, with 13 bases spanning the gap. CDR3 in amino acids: CASSFPQSREQYF. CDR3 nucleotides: TGTGCCAGCAGTTTTCCACAGAGCAGAGAGCAGTACTTC.

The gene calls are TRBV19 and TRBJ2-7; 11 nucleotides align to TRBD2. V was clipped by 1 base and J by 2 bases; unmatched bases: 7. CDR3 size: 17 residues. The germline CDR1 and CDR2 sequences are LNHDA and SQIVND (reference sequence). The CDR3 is CASSIARTSGYTYEQYF. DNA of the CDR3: TGTGCCAGTAGTATAGCTCGGACTAGCGGGTATACCTACGAGCAGTACTTC. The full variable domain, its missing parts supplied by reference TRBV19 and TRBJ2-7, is DGGITQSPKYLFRKEGQNVTLSCEQNLNHDAMYWYRQDPGQGLRLIYYSQIVNDFQKGDIAEGYSVSREKKESFPLTVTSAQKNPTAFYLCASSIARTSGYTYEQYFGPGTRLTVT.

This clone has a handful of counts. The CDR3 DNA reads TGTGCCAGCTCATGGACAGGGGGAAGCACTGAAGCTTTCTTT. Amino acids: CASSWTGGSTEAFF. The rearrangement joins TRBV5-5 to TRBJ1-1; 10 nucleotides line up with TRBD1. Germline assignment: CDR1 SGHKS and CDR2 YYEKEE (reference sequence). The trim removed 7 bases at V and 4 bases at J, leaving 7 bases unmatched. The CDR3 is 14 residues long.

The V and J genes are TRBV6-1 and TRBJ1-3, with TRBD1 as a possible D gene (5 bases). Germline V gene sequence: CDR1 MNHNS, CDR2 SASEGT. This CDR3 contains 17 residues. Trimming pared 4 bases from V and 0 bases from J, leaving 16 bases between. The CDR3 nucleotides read TGTGCCAGCAGTGGAGGGTGGGGGGGAATCTCTGGAAACACCATATATTTT. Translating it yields CASSGGWGGISGNTIYF.

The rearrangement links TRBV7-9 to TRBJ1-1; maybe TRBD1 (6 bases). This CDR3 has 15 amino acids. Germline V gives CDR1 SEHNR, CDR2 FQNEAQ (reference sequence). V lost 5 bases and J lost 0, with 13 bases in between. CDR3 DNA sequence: TGTGCCAGCAGCCCGGCAGGACAGATGAACACTGAAGCTTTCTTT. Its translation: CASSPAGQMNTEAFF.

CDR3 DNA: TGCGCCAGCAGCCAAGCGGACAGGGGGCGAATCTACGAGCAGTACTTC. It is translated as CASSQADRGRIYEQYF. This sequence joins TRBV4-1 and TRBJ2-7; TRBD1 matches 11 bases. V shed 1 base and J 3 bases; nucleotides not matched to a gene: 5. This CDR3 has 16 residues. Germline V gene data show CDR1 as MGHRA and CDR2 as YSYEKL.

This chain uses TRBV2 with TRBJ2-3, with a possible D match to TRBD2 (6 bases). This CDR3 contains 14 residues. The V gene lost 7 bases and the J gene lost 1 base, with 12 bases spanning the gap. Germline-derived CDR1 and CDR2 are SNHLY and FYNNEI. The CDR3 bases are TGTGCCAGCAAGGGCGGGGCACGCACAGATACGCAGTATTTT. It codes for CASKGGARTDTQYF.

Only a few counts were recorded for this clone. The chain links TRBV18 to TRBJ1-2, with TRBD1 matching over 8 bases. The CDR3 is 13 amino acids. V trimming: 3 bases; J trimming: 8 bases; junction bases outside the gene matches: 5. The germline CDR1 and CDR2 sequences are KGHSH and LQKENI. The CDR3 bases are TGTGCCAGCTCACCGGGGACAGGAAACGGCTACACCTTC. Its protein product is CASSPGTGNGYTF.

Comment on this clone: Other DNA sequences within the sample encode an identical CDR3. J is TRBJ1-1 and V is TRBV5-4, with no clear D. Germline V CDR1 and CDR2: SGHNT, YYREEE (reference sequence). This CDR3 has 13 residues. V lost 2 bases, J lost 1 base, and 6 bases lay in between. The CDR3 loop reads CASSFGENTEAFF. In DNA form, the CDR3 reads TGTGCCAGCAGCTTCGGAGAGAACACTGAAGCTTTCTTT.

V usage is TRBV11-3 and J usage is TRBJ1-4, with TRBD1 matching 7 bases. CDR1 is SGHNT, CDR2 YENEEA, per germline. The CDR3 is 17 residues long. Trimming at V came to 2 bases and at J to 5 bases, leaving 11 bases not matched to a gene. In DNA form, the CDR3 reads TGTGCCAGCAGCTTACGGGTCGGAGCAGGGGGAAATGAAAAACTGTTTTTT. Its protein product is CASSLRVGAGGNEKLFF.